The clone carrying this T cell receptor (beta chain) was recorded only once. The record originates from a study of shared clonotypes between healthy human individuals. The repertoire was sequenced with immunoSEQ multiplex PCR; TCRdb's copy has only in-frame clones and lacks some. The data hold more than 2 million clones, with 93% observed a single time. There are 16 residues in the CDR3. Germline V gene data show CDR1 as SEHNR and CDR2 as FQNEAQ (reference sequence). Trimming removed 5 bases from V and 4 bases from J; junction bases left unmatched: 5. CD45RO-negative, CCR7-selected cells formed the naive CD8 fraction, which excluded terminally differentiated effector memory CD45RA+ cells.

The V gene is TRBV7-9, the J gene TRBJ2-1; TRBD2 agrees at 13 bases. This sequence was found in a young man in good health. Some clones in this sample may be carry-over from other donors' samples. Input material: naive CD8+ T cells from PBMCs. The CDR3 protein is CASSTQGLAGYNEQFF. CDR3 DNA sequence: TGTGCCAGCAGCACGCAGGGACTAGCGGGGTACAATGAGCAGTTCTTC.